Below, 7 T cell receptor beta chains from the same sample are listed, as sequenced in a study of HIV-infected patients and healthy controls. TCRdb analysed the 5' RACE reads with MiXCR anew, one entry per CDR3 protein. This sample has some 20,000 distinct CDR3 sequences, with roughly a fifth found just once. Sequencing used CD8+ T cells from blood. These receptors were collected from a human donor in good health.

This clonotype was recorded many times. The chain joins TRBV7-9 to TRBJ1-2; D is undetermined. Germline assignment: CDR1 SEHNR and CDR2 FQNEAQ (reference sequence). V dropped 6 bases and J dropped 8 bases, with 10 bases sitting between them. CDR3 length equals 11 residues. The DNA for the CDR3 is TGTGCCAGCAGTCCAATCGGAGGCTACACCTTC. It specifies CASSPIGGYTF.

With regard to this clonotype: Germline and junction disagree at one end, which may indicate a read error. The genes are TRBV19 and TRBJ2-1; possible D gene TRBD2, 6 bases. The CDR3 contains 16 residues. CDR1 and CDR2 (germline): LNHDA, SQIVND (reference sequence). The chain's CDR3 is CASSIGGDPHTGEHFF. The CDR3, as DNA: TGTGCCAGTAGTATAGGGGGGGACCCTCATACCGGTGAGCATTTCTTC.

In DNA, the CDR3 is TGTGCCAGCAGCTTGATGGGGGCAGGCAATCAGCCCCAGCATTTT. This translates into CASSLMGAGNQPQHF. The chain joins TRBV5-6 to TRBJ1-5, with a possible D match to TRBD1 (6 bases). CDR3 length: 15 amino acids. Trimming took 1 base from V and 2 from J, leaving 10 bases between them. The V gene's germline CDR1 is SGHDT and CDR2 YYEEEE. The entire variable domain, with the rest obtained from reference TRBV5-6 and TRBJ1-5, is as follows: DAGVTQSPTHLIKTRGQQVTLRCSPKSGHDTVSWYQQALGQGPQFIFQYYEEEERQRGNFPDRFSGHQFPNYSSELNVNALLLGDSALYLCASSLMGAGNQPQHFGDGTRLSIL.

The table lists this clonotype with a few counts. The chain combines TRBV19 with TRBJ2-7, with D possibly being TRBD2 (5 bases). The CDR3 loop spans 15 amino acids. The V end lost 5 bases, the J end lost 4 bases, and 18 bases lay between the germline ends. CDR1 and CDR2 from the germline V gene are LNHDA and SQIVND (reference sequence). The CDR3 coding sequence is TGTGCCAGTAGTTTCGCCCTAGCTGTCGAGTACGAGCAGTACTTC. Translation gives CASSFALAVEYEQYF.

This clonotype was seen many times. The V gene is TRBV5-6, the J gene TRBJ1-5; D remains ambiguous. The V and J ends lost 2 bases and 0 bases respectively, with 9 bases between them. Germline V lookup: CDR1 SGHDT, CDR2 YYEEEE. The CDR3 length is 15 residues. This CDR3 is CASSFGGYSNQPQHF. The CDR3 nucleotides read TGTGCCAGCAGCTTTGGAGGGTATAGCAATCAGCCCCAGCATTTT.

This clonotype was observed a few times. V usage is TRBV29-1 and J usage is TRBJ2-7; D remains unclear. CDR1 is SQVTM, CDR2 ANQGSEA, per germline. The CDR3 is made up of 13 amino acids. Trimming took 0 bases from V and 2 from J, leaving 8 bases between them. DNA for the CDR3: TGCAGCGTTGAAGATGGCCAGACCTACGAGCAGTACTTC. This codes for CSVEDGQTYEQYF.

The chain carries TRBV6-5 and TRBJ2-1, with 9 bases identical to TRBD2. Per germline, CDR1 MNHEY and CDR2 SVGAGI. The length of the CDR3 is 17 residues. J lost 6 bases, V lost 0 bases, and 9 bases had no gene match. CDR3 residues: CASSYSSGRGPGNEQFF. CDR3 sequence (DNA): TGTGCCAGCAGTTACTCTAGCGGGAGAGGTCCGGGCAATGAGCAGTTCTTC.